These 17 T cell receptor beta chains were sequenced from one sample in a study of CD8 T cells in ankylosing spondylitis. Study results and limitations: Typical of ankylosing spondylitis blood, it appeared, was a TCR beta motif of fewer than ten highly homologous variants.

For these receptors, no antigen is known. One entry per CDR3 protein, called by TCRdb with MiXCR from the 5' RACE reads. The sample includes approximately 520,000 distinct CDR3 sequences, about 5.2% of them seen just once. The sequenced sample was blood, either unsorted or a sorted T cell fraction (not recorded which). The receptors stem from a male donor with ankylosing spondylitis.

This clonotype came up many times. This rearrangement joins TRBV20-1 to TRBJ2-7; 9 bases match TRBD2. CDR3 length equals 14 residues. Trimming took 8 bases from V and 0 from J; bases not matched to a gene: 8. Germline V gene lookup returns CDR1 DFQATT and CDR2 SNEGSKA (reference sequence). In nucleotides, the CDR3 is TGCAGTACCCTCCGACTAGCGGACTCCTACGAGCAGTACTTC. Protein: CSTLRLADSYEQYF.

The sample holds many counts of this clonotype. This sequence joins TRBV5-1 and TRBJ1-6; D possibly corresponds to TRBD1 (5 bases). Looked up from germline, CDR1 is SGHRS and CDR2 is YFSETQ. The V and J ends lost 0 bases and 9 bases respectively, with 10 bases between them. This CDR3 contains 14 residues. In nucleotides, the CDR3 is TGCGCCAGCAGCTTGGCAGGGTACGGTTCACCCCTCCACTTT. It encodes CASSLAGYGSPLHF. Variable domain in full (rest from reference TRBV5-1 and TRBJ1-6): KAGVTQTPRYLIKTRGQQVTLSCSPISGHRSVSWYQQTPGQGLQFLFEYFSETQRNKGNFPGRFSGRQFSNSRSEMNVSTLELGDSALYLCASSLAGYGSPLHFGNGTRLTVT.

This clonotype occurred many times. The gene calls are TRBV7-2 and TRBJ2-2, with TRBD2 matching 9 bases. This CDR3 region has 15 residues. The ends lost 6 bases at V and 5 bases at J; junction bases unmatched: 7. Germline V gene data show CDR1 as SGHTA and CDR2 as FQGNSA. CDR3 sequence: CASRRGGAGTGELFF. The CDR3 nucleotides are TGTGCCAGCAGACGCGGGGGGGCCGGAACCGGGGAGCTGTTTTTT. The whole variable domain, filled in from reference TRBV7-2 and TRBJ2-2, reads GAGVSQSPSNKVTEKGKDVELRCDPISGHTALYWYRQSLGQGLEFLIYFQGNSAPDKSGLPSDRFSAERTGGSVSTLTIQRTQQEDSAVYLCASRRGGAGTGELFFGEGSRLTVL.

This clonotype occurred many times. The gene calls are TRBV28 and TRBJ2-2, with D hard to call. CDR1 is MDHEN and CDR2 is SYDVKM in the germline V gene. The CDR3 runs 14 residues. V was clipped by 3 bases and J by 4 bases, with 9 bases between them. CDR3 loop: CASSFLQRTGELFF. The CDR3 DNA sequence: TGTGCCAGCAGTTTTTTACAGCGCACCGGGGAGCTGTTTTTT. Using reference TRBV28 and TRBJ2-2 for the parts outside the CDR3, the full variable domain is DVKVTQSSRYLVKRTGEKVFLECVQDMDHENMFWYRQDPGLGLRLIYFSYDVKMKEKGDIPEGYSVSREKKERFSLILESASTNQTSMYLCASSFLQRTGELFFGEGSRLTVL.

A note on this clonotype: Since a much larger clone is just one base distant, this may be a read error. The V and J genes are TRBV7-9 and TRBJ2-7; D unresolved. The CDR3 is 14 residues long. Germline assignment: CDR1 SEHNR and CDR2 FQNEAQ (reference sequence). CDR3 DNA sequence: TGTGCCAGCACCTTAAGGTTTGGCTCCTACGAGCAGTACTTC. Residues: CASTLRFGSYEQYF. The whole variable domain, remainder taken from reference TRBV7-9 and TRBJ2-7, is DTGVSQNPRHKITKRGQNVTFRCDPISEHNRLYWYRQTLGQGPEFLTYFQNEAQLEKSRLLSDRFSAERPKGSFSTLEIQRTEQGDSAMYLCASTLRFGSYEQYFGPGTRLTVT.

The sample holds many counts of this clonotype. The rearrangement links TRBV5-1 to TRBJ2-5; 7 nucleotides align to TRBD2. This CDR3 comprises 14 residues. Trimming removed 0 bases from V and 2 bases from J; junction bases left unmatched: 1. CDR1 and CDR2 from the germline V gene are SGHRS and YFSETQ. In DNA form, the CDR3 reads TGCGCCAGCAGCTTGGAGGGACTACAAGAGACCCAGTACTTC. Translation: CASSLEGLQETQYF.

This clonotype showed up many times. The V and J genes are TRBV10-3 and TRBJ2-2, with TRBD2 matching over 8 bases. The CDR3 loop spans 17 amino acids. Germline CDR1 ENHRY, CDR2 SYGVKD. Unmatched junction bases numbered 3, after V lost 0 bases and J lost 0 bases. The CDR3: CAISESTGGANTGELFF. Written as DNA, the CDR3 is TGTGCCATCAGTGAGTCGACGGGGGGGGCGAACACCGGGGAGCTGTTTTTT.

The chain links TRBV6-2 or TRBV6-3 to TRBJ2-1; no clear D gene. The CDR3 runs to 13 residues. The V end lost 2 bases, the J end lost 7 bases, and 9 bases lay between the germline ends. CDR1 MNHEY and CDR2 SVGEGT come from the germline V gene. Here the CDR3 reads CASSYMSGNEQFF. CDR3 in DNA: TGTGCCAGCAGTTACATGAGTGGAAATGAGCAGTTCTTC.

This clonotype has more than one count but fewer than ten. The chain recombines TRBV27 with TRBJ2-7; 16 nucleotides align to TRBD2. V lost 6 bases, J lost 7 bases, and 9 bases stayed unmatched. The CDR3 contains 16 residues. Germline assignment: CDR1 MNHEY and CDR2 SMNVEV (reference sequence). The CDR3 DNA sequence: TGTGCCAGCAGCCCCGGGACTAGCGGGAGGGCGGGAGAGCAGTACTTC. Its protein product is CASSPGTSGRAGEQYF.

This clonotype showed up many times. V and J are TRBV5-1 and TRBJ1-3; no clear D gene. The CDR3 covers 15 residues. Germline V lookup: CDR1 SGHRS, CDR2 YFSETQ. Trimming removed 4 bases at V and 2 bases at J, with 13 bases between. The CDR3 nucleotides read TGCGCCAGCAGCCCGGACCCGGGCACTGGAAACACCATATATTTT. The encoded protein is CASSPDPGTGNTIYF.

Many counts were recorded for this clonotype. The chain recombines TRBV5-1 with TRBJ2-7; D perhaps matches TRBD1 (6 bases). The CDR3 runs 14 residues. The ends were cut back, 4 bases at V and 4 bases at J, with 15 bases in the middle. Germline CDR1 is SGHRS and CDR2 is YFSETQ. DNA for the CDR3: TGCGCCAGCAGCCAGACAGGAACTTTATACGAGCAGTACTTC. Translation gives CASSQTGTLYEQYF.

This clonotype showed up many times. The chain has TRBV5-1 and TRBJ2-3, with 7 bases lining up with TRBD1. This CDR3 has 15 residues. Unmatched junction bases numbered 9, after V lost 3 bases and J lost 5 bases. Germline V gives CDR1 SGHRS, CDR2 YFSETQ. CDR3 DNA: TGCGCCAGCAGCTCCAACAGGGGAAGAGGAGATACGCAGTATTTT. Protein product: CASSSNRGRGDTQYF.

This clonotype occurred many times. The chain combines TRBV20-1 with TRBJ2-3; 8 nucleotides agree with TRBD2. J gave up 4 bases and V 0 bases, and 9 bases lay outside the gene matches. This CDR3 is built from 16 residues. Germline-derived CDR1 and CDR2 are DFQATT and SNEGSKA (reference sequence). The CDR3 nucleotides are TGCAGTGCTAGAGATCTCTTTGGCGGGAGGCCAGATACGCAGTATTTT. It is translated as CSARDLFGGRPDTQYF.

This clonotype was picked up a small number of times. The rearrangement links TRBV7-2 to TRBJ2-5; 9 nucleotides match TRBD1. CDR1 is SGHTA, CDR2 FQGNSA, per germline. Trimming cost V 5 bases and J 0 bases; bases outside gene matches: 7. This CDR3 has 16 amino acids. The CDR3 region is CASSPQQGAYQETQYF. CDR3 nucleotides: TGTGCCAGCAGCCCCCAACAGGGGGCGTACCAAGAGACCCAGTACTTC.

This clonotype was observed at least ten times. The rearrangement joins TRBV29-1 to TRBJ2-7; 8 positions agree with TRBD1. J lost 0 bases, V lost 5 bases, and 9 bases had no gene match. This CDR3 comprises 15 residues. CDR1 and CDR2 from the germline V gene are SQVTM and ANQGSEA. This CDR3 reads CSVLSDRASSYEQYF. As DNA, the CDR3 is TGCAGCGTTCTCTCGGACAGGGCGAGCTCCTACGAGCAGTACTTC.

This clonotype was detected ten times or more. The genes are TRBV7-2 and TRBJ1-5, with D hard to call. Germline values: CDR1 SGHTA, CDR2 FQGNSA. The CDR3 is 15 amino acids. V dropped 6 bases and J dropped 1 base, with 13 bases sitting between them. CDR3 in amino acids: CASRKDGLSNQPQHF. The CDR3 DNA is TGTGCCAGCAGGAAGGACGGCCTGAGCAATCAGCCCCAGCATTTT.

This clonotype was seen many times. V gene TRBV20-1 combines with J gene TRBJ2-7; D is undetermined. Germline CDR1 reads DFQATT; CDR2 reads SNEGSKA (reference sequence). This CDR3 region has 13 residues. Trimming took off 5 bases at V and 7 bases at J, with 18 bases between the two ends. CDR3 sequence reads: CSAFLSLMGEQYF. The CDR3 DNA reads TGCAGTGCTTTCTTGAGCCTGATGGGGGAGCAGTACTTC.